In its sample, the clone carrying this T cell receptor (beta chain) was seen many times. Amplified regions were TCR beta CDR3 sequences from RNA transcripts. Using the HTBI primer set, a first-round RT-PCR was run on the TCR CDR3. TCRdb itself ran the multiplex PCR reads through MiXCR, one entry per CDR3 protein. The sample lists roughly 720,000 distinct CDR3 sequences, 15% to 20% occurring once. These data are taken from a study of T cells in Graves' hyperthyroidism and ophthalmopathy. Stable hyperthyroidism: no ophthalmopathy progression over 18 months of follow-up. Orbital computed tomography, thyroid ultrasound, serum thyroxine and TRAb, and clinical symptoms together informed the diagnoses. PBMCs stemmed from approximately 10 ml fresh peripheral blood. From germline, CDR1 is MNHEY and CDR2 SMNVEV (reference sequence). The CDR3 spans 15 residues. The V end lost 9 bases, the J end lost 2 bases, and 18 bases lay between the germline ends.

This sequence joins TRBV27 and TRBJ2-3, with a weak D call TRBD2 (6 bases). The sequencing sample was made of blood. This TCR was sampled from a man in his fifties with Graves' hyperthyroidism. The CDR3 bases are TGTGCCAGTCCCCATGGCAGGGAGGACACAGATACGCAGTATTTT. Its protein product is CASPHGREDTDTQYF.